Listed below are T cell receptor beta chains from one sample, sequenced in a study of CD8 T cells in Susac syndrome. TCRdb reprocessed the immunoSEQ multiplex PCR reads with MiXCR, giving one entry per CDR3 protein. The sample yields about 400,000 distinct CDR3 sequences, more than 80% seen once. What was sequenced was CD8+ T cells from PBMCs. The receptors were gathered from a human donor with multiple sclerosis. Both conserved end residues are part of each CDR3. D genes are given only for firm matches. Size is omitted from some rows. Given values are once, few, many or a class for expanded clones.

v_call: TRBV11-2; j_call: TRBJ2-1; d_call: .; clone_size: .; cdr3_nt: TGTGCCAGCAGCATCGCGAGGACATACTCCTACAATGAGCAGTTCTTC; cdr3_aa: CASSIARTYSYNEQFF
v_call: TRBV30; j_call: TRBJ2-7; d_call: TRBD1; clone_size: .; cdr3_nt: TGTGCCTGGAGTGCCGGGACAGGGGGCCGGAACGAGCAGTACTTC; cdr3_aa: CAWSAGTGGRNEQYF
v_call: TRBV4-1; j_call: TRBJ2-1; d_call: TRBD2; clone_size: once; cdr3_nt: TGCGCCAGCAGCCAAGGCCCTAGCGGGGGTTACAATGAGCAGTTCTTC; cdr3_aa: CASSQGPSGGYNEQFF
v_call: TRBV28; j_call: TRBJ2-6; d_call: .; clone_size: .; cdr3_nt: TGTGCCAGCACTCACCCTGGTGGAGTGGGTTCAATCTCTGGGGCCAACGTCCTGACTTTC; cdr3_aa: CASTHPGGVGSISGANVLTF
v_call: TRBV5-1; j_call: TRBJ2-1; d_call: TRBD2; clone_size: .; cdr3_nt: TGCGCCAGCAGCCGCGAGCGGGAGGGTAACAATGAGCAGTTCTTC; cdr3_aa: CASSREREGNNEQFF
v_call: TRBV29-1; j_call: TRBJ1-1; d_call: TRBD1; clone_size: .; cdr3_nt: TGCAGCGTTGAAGAGCAGGGGGCGCGTGAAGCTTTCTTT; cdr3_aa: CSVEEQGAREAFF
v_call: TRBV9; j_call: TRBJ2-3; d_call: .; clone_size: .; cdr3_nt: TGTGCCAGCAGCGTATACATTGGGGGCGAGACAGATACGCAGTATTTT; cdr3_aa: CASSVYIGGETDTQYF
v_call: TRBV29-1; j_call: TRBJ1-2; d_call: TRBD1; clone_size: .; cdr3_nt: TGCAGCGCACCCTTTTACAGTCCCGGGACAGGATATGGCTACACCTTC; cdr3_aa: CSAPFYSPGTGYGYTF
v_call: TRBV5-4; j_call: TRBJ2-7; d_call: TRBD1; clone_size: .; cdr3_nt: TGTGCCAGCAGCTTGGCCGAAAGGGGGCTGTACGAGCAGTACTTC; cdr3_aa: CASSLAERGLYEQYF
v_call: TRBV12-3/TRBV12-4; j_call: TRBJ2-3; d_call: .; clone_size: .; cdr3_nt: TGTGCCAGCAGTTTCGGAGCCGAGGGCCCAGATACGCAGTATTTT; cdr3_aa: CASSFGAEGPDTQYF
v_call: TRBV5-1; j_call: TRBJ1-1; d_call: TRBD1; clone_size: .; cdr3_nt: TGCGCCAGCAGCTCAACTACAGGGGCGAACACTGAAGCTTTCTTT; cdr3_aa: CASSSTTGANTEAFF
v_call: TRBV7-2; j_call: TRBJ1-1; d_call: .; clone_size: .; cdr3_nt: TGTGCCAGCAGCTTAGACTACAAGCTTGAAGCTTTCTTT; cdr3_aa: CASSLDYKLEAFF
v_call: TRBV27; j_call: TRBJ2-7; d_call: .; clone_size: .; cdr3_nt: TGTGCCAGCAGTTTATCGGTCGGAACCTACGAGCAGTACTTC; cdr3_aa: CASSLSVGTYEQYF
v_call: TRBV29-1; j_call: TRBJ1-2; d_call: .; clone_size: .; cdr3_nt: TGCAGCGTTCCCGAGGACTATGGCTACACCTTC; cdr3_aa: CSVPEDYGYTF
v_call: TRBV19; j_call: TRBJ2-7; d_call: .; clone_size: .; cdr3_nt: TGTGCCAGTAGTATAGCCATTCGGGGCTACGAGCAGTACTTC; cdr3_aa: CASSIAIRGYEQYF
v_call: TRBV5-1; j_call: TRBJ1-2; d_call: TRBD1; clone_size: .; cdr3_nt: TGCGCCAGCAGCTTAAGGGGGACAGACGACAACTATGGCTACACCTTC; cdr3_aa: CASSLRGTDDNYGYTF
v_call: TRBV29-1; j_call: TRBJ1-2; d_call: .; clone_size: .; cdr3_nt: TGCAGCGTGGACCCTCTCAGCTACGGCTACACCTTC; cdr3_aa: CSVDPLSYGYTF
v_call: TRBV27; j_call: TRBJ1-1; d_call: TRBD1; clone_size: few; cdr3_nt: TGTGCCAGCAGTACTACAGGGGGCCTGGGCACTGAAGCTTTCTTT; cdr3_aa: CASSTTGGLGTEAFF
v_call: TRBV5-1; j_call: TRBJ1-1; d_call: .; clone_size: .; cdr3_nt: TGCGCCAGCAGCTTACACAAGTGGGAGATGAACACTGAAGCTTTCTTT; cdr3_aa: CASSLHKWEMNTEAFF
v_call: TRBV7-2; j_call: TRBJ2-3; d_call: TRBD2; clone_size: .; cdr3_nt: TGTGCCAGCCGTACTAGCGGGGCCACAGATACGCAGTATTTT; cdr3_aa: CASRTSGATDTQYF
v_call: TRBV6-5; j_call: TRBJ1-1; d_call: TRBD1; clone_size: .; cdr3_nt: TGTGCCAGCAGTTACTCGAGACAGGGACGGAACACTGAAGCTTTCTTT; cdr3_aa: CASSYSRQGRNTEAFF
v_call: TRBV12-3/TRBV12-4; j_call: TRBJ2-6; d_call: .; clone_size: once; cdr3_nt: TGTGCCAGCAGTTTAGACGGGCCTGGGGCCAACGTCCTGACTTTC; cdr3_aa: CASSLDGPGANVLTF
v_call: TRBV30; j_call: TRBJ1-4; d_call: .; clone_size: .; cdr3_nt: TGTGCCTGGAGTGTCGAGTCAACTAATGAAAAACTGTTTTTT; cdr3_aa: CAWSVESTNEKLFF
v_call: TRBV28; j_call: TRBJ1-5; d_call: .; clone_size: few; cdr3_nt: TGTGCCAGCAGTCCCCCGGGGGGTGGTAGCAATCAGCCCCAGCATTTT; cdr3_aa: CASSPPGGGSNQPQHF
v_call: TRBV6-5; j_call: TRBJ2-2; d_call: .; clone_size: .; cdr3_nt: TGTGCCAGCAGTTACAGGGGGGGGAACACCGGGGAGCTGTTTTTT; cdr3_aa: CASSYRGGNTGELFF
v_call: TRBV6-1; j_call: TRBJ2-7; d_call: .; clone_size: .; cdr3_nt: TGTGCCAGCAGTGATGAGATTGGGGGCGCCTACGAGCAGTACTTC; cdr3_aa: CASSDEIGGAYEQYF
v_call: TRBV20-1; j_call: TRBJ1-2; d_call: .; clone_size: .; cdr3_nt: TGCAGTGCGAGCAGACAGGACCATTCGTATGGCTACACCTTC; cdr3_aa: CSASRQDHSYGYTF
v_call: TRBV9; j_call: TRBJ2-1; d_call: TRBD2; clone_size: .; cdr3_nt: TGTGCCAGTTCGACTAGCGGGGGGTACAATGAGCAGTTCTTC; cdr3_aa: CASSTSGGYNEQFF
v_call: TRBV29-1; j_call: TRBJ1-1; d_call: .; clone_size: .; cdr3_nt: TGCAGCGTTAAACAGGGAACTGAAGCTTTCTTT; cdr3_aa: CSVKQGTEAFF
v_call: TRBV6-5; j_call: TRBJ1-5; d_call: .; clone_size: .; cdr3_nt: TGTGCCAGCAGTTACGGGGGGTATCAGCCCCAGCATTTT; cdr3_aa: CASSYGGYQPQHF
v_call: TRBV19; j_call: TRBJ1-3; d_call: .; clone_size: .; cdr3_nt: TGTGCCAGTAAGGTCAGGGAAAATGGAAACACCATATATTTT; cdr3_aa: CASKVRENGNTIYF
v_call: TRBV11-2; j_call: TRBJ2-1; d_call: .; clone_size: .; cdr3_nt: TGTGCCAGCAGCTTAGTGTTCAATGAGCAGTTCTTC; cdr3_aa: CASSLVFNEQFF
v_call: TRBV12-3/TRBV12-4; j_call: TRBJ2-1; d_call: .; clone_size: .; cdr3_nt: TGTGCCAGCAGTTACCTCATCCGAAATGAGCAGTTCTTC; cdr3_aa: CASSYLIRNEQFF
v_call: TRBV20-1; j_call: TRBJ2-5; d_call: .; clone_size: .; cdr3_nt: TGCAGTGCTAGAGATTACAGGACAGAGGAAGAGACCCAGTACTTC; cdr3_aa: CSARDYRTEEETQYF
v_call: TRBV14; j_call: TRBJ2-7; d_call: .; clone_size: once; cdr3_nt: TGTGCCAGCAGCCAAGAGTTTCGGCTTTCCCTCTACGAGCAGTACTTC; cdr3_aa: CASSQEFRLSLYEQYF
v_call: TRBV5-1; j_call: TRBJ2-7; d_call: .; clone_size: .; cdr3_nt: TGCGCCAGCAGTCAAGACCCCGCCGGGAGTTCCGAGCAGTACTTC; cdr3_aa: CASSQDPAGSSEQYF